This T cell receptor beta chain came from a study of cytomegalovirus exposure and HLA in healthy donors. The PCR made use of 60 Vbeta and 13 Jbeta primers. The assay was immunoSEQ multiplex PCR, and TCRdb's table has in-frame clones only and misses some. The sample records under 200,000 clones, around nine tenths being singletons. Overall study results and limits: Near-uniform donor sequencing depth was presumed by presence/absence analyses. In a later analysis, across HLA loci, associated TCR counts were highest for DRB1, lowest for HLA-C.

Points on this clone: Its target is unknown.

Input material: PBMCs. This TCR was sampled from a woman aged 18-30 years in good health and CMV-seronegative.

As DNA, the CDR3 is TGTGCCAGCAGCTTAAGGACAGGGGGGGTAAACATTCAGTACTTC. Translating gives CASSLRTGGVNIQYF. The gene calls are TRBV7-6 and TRBJ2-4, with 10 bases fitting TRBD1. Germline V gene lookup returns CDR1 SGHVS and CDR2 FNYEAQ. Losses at the gene ends were 2 bases for V and 6 bases for J; bases not matched to a gene: 4. CDR3 length: 15 amino acids.